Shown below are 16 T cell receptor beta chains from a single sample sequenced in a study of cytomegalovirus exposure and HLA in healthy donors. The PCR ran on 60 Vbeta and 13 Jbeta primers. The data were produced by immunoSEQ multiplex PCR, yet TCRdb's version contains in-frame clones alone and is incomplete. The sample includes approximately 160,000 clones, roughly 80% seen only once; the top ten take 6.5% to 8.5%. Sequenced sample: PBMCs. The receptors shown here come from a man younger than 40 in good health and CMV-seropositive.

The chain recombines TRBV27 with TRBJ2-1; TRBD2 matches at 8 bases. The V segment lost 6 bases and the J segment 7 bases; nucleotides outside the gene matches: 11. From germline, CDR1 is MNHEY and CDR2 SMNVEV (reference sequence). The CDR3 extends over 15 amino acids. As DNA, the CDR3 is TGTGCCAGCAGATATCTGGCGGGAGGTCGGAATGAGCAGTTCTTC. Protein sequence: CASRYLAGGRNEQFF.

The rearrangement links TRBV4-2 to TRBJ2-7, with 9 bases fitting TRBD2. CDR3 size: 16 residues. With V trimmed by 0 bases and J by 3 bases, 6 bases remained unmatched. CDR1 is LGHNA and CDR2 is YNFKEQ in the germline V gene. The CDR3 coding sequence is TGTGCCAGCAGCCAAGATCCGGGCGGGGGGGGCTACGAGCAGTACTTC. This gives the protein CASSQDPGGGGYEQYF.

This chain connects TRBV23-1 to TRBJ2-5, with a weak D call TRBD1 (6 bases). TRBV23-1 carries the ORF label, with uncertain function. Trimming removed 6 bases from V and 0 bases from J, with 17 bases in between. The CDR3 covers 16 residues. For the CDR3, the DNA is TGCGCCAGCAGCCCAATCCGGGACAACCACCAAGAGACCCAGTACTTC. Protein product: CASSPIRDNHQETQYF.

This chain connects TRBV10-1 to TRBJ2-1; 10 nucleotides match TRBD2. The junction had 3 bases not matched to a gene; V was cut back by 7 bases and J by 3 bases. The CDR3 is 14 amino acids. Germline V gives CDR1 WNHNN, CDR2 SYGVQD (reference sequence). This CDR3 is CASTGLADYNEQFF. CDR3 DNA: TGCGCCAGCACTGGACTAGCGGACTACAATGAGCAGTTCTTC.

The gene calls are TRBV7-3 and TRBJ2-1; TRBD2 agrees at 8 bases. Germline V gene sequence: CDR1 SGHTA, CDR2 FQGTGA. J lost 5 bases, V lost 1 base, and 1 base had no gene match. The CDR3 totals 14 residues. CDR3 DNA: TGTGCCAGCAGCTTAAACGGGGGGGACAATGAGCAGTTCTTC. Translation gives CASSLNGGDNEQFF.

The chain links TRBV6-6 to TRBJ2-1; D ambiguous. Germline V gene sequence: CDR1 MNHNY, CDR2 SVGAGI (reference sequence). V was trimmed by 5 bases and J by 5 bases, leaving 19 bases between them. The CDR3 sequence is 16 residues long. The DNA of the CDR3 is TGTGCCAGCAGTCCCCCGACTCCCCAAATAGACAATGAGCAGTTCTTC. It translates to CASSPPTPQIDNEQFF.

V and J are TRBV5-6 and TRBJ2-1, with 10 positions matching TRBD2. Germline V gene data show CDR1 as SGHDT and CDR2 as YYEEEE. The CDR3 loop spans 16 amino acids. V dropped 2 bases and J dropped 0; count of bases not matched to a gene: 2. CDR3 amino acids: CASSLASGSSYNEQFF. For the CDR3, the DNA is TGTGCCAGCAGCTTAGCTAGCGGGAGCTCCTACAATGAGCAGTTCTTC.

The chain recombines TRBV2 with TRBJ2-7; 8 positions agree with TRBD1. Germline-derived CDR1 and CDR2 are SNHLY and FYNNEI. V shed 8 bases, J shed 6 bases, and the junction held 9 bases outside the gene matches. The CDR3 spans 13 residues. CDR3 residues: CASSGTGYSEQYF. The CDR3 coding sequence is TGTGCCAGCTCCGGGACAGGTTATAGCGAGCAGTACTTC.

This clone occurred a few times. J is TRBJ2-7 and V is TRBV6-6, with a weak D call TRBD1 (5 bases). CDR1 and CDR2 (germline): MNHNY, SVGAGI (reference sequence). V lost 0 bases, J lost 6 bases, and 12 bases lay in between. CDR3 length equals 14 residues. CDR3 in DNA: TGTGCCAGCAGTTACTCGGCTGGGGCAGGCGAGCAGTACTTC. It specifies CASSYSAGAGEQYF.

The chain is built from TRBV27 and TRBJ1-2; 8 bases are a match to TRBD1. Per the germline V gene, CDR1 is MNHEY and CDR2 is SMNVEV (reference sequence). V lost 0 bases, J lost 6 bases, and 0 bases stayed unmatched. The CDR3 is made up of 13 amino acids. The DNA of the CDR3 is TGTGCCAGCAGTTTATCGACAGGGGATGGCTACACCTTC. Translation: CASSLSTGDGYTF.

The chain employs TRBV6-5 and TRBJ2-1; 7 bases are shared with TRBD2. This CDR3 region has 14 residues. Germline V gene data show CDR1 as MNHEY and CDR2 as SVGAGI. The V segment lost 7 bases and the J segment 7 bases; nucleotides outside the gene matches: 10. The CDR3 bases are TGTGCCAGCACTGGGGCGGGAGAATATAATGAGCAGTTCTTC. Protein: CASTGAGEYNEQFF.

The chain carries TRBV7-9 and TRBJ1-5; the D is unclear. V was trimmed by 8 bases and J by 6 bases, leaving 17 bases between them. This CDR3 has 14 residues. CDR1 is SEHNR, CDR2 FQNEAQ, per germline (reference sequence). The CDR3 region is CASAGSTGFQPQHF. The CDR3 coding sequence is TGTGCCAGCGCCGGAAGCACGGGGTTTCAGCCCCAGCATTTT.

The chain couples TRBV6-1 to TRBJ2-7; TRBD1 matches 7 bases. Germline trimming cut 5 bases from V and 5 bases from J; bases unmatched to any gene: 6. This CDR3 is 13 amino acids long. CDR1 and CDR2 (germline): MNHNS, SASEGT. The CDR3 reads CASSFRQGNEQYF. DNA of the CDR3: TGTGCCAGCAGTTTCCGACAGGGTAACGAGCAGTACTTC.

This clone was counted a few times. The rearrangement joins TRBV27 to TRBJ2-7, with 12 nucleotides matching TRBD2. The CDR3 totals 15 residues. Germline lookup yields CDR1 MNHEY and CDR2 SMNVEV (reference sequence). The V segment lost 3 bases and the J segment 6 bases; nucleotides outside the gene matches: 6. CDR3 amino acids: CASSFLTSGRSEQYF. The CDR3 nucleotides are TGTGCCAGCAGTTTTTTGACTAGCGGGAGAAGCGAGCAGTACTTC.

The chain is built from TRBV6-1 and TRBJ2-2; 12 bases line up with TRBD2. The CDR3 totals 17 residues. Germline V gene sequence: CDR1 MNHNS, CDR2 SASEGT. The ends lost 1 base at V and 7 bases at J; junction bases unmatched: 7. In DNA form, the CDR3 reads TGTGCCAGCAGTGAAGGTCTAGCGGGAGGGAAAGGCGGGGAGCTGTTTTTT. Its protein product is CASSEGLAGGKGGELFF.

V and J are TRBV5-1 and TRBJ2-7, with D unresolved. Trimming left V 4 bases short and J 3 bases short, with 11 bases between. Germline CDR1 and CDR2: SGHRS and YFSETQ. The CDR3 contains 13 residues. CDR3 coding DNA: TGCGCCAGCAGCCCGAATCGAGGCTACGAGCAGTACTTC. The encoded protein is CASSPNRGYEQYF.